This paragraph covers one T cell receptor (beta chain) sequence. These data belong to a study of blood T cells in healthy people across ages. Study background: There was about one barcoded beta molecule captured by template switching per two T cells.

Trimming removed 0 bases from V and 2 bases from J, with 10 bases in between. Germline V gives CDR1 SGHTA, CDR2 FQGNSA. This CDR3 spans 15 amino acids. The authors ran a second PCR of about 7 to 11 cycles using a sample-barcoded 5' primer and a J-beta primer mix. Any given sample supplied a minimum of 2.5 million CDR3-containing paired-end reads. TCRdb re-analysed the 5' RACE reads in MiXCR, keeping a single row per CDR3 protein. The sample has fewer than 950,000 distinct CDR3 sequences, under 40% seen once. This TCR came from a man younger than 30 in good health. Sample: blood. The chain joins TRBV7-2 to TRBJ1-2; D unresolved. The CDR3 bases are TGTGCCAGCAGCTTAGCTCCCCCTGCCAACTATGGCTACACCTTC. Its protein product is CASSLAPPANYGYTF.